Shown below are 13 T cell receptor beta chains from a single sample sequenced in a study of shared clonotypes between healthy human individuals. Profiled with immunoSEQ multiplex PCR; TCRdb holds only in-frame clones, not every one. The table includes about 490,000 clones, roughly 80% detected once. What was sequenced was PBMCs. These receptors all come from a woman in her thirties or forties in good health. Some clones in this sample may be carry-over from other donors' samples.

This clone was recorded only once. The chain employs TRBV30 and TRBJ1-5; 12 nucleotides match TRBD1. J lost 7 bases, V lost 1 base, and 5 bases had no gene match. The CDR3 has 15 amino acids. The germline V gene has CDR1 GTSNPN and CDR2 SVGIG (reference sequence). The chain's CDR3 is CAWSEGQGAFQPQHF. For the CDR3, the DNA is TGTGCCTGGAGTGAGGGACAGGGGGCTTTCCAGCCCCAGCATTTT.

DNA for the CDR3: TGCGCCAGCAGCGTACAACCGGGACAGGGGTCGGATGGCTACACCTTC. It yields the protein CASSVQPGQGSDGYTF. The chain couples TRBV5-1 to TRBJ1-2; 10 bases line up with TRBD1. Per the germline V gene, CDR1 is SGHRS and CDR2 is YFSETQ. The CDR3 is 16 residues long. The V and J ends lost 4 bases and 6 bases, in that order; junction bases with no gene match: 12.

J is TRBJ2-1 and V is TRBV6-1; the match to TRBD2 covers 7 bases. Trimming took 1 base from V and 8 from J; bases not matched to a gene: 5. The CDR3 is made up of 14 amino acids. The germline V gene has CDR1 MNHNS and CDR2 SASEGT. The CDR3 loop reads CASSEGRELDEQFF. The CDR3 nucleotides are TGTGCCAGCAGTGAAGGGCGGGAGTTAGATGAGCAGTTCTTC.

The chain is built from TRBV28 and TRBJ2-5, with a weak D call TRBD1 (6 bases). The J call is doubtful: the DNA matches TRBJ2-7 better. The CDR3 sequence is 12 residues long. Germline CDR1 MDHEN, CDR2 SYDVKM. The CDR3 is CASSLRGGEQYF. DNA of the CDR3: TGTGCCAGCAGTTTAAGAGGGGGCGAGCAGTACTTC.

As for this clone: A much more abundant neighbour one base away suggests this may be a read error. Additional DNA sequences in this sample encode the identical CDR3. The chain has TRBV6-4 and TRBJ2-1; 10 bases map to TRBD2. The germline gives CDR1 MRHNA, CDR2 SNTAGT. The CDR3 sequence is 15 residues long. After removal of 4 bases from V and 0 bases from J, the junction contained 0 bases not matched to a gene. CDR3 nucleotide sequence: TGTGCCAGCAGTGCTAGCGGGGGCTCCTACAATGAGCAGTTCTTC. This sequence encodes CASSASGGSYNEQFF.

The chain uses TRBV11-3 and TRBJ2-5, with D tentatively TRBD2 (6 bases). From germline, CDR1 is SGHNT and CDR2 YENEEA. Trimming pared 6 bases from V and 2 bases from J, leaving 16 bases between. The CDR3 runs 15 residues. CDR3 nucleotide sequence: TGTGCCAGCAGTTCGGGGGAGTTAAGTCAAGAGACCCAGTACTTC. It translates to CASSSGELSQETQYF. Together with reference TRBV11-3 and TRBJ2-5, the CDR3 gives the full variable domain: EAGVVQSPRYKIIEKKQPVAFWCNPISGHNTLYWYLQNLGQGPELLIRYENEEAVDDSQLPKDRFSAERLKGVDSTLKIQPAELGDSAVYLCASSSGELSQETQYFGPGTRLLVL.

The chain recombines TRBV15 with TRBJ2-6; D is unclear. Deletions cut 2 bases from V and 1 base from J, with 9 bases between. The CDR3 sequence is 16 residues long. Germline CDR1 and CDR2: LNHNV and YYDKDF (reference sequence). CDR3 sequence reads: CATSRRKESGANVLTF. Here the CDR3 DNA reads TGTGCCACCAGCAGAAGGAAGGAGTCTGGGGCCAACGTCCTGACTTTC.

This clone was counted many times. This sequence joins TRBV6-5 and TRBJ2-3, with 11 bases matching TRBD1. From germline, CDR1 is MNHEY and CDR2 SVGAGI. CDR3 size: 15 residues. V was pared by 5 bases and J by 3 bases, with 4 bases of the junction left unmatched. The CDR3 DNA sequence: TGTGCCAGCAGTATAGGACAGGGGGCTACAGATACGCAGTATTTT. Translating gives CASSIGQGATDTQYF.

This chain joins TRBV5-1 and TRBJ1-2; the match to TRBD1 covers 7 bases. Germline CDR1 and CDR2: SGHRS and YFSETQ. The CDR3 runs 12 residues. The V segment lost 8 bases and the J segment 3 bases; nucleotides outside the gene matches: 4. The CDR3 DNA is TGCGCCAGTGGGGACAGCGACTATGGCTACACCTTC. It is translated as CASGDSDYGYTF. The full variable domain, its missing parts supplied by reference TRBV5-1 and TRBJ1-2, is KAGVTQTPRYLIKTRGQQVTLSCSPISGHRSVSWYQQTPGQGLQFLFEYFSETQRNKGNFPGRFSGRQFSNSRSEMNVSTLELGDSALYLCASGDSDYGYTFGSGTRLTVV.

In DNA form, the CDR3 reads TGTGCCAGCAGCGTCGGAGGGGGACTGAGGAACACTGAAGCTTTCTTT. Translating gives CASSVGGGLRNTEAFF. The V and J genes are TRBV28 and TRBJ1-1, with D maybe TRBD1 (6 bases). The V end was cut by 6 bases, the J end by 1 base, with 18 bases between. The CDR3 spans 16 residues. The germline CDR1 and CDR2 sequences are MDHEN and SYDVKM.

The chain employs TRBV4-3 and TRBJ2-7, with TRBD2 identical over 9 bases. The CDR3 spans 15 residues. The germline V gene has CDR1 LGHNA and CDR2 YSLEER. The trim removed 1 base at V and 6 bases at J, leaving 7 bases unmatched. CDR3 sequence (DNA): TGCGCCAGCAGCCAAGGGGCGACTAGCGGTGGCGAGCAGTACTTC. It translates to CASSQGATSGGEQYF.

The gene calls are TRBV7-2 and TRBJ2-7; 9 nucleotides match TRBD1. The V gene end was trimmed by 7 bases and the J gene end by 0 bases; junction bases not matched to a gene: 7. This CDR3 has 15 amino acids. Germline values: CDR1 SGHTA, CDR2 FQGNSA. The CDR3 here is CASNSRDRASYEQYF. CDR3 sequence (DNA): TGTGCCAGCAACAGTAGGGACAGGGCCTCCTACGAGCAGTACTTC.

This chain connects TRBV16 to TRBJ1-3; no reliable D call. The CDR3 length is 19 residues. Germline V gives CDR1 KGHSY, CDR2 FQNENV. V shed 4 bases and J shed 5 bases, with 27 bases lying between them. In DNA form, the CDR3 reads TGTGCCAGCAGCCGAGAAATTGTCAGGACGGAACTCAGAAGAAACACCATATATTTT. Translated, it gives CASSREIVRTELRRNTIYF.